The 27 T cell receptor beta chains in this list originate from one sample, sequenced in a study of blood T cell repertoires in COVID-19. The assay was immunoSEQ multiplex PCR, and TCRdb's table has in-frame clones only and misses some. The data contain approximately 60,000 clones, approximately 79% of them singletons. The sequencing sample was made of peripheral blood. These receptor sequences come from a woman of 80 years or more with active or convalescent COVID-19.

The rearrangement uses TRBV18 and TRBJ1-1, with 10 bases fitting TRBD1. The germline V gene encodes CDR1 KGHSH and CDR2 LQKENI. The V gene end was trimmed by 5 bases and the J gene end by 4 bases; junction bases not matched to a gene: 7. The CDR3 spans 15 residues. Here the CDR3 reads CASSARDRGGTEAFF. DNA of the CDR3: TGTGCCAGCTCAGCCCGGGACAGGGGAGGCACTGAAGCTTTCTTT.

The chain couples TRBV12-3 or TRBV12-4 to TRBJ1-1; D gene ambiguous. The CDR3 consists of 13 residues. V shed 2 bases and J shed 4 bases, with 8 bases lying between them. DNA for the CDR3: TGTGCCAGCAGTTTAAAACTCTTCACTGAAGCTTTCTTT. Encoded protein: CASSLKLFTEAFF.

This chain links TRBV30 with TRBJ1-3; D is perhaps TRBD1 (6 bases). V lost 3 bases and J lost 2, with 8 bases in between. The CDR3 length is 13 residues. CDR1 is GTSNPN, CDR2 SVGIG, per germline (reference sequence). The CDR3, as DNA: TGTGCCTGGAGCGGGGGGCCTGGAAACACCATATATTTT. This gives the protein CAWSGGPGNTIYF.

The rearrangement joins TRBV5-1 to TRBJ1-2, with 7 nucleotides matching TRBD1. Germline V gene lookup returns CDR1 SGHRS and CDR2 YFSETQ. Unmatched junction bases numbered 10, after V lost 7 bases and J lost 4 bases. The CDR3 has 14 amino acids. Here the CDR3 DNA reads TGCGCCAGCGCTCCCGGACAGGAGACCTATGGCTACACCTTC. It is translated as CASAPGQETYGYTF.

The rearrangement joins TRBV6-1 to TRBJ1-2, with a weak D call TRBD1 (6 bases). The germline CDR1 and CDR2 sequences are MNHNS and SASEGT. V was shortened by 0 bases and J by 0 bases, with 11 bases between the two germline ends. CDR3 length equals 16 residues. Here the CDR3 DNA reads TGTGCCAGCAGTGAAGCGCGGGCAGGGGCTAACTATGGCTACACCTTC. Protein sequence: CASSEARAGANYGYTF.

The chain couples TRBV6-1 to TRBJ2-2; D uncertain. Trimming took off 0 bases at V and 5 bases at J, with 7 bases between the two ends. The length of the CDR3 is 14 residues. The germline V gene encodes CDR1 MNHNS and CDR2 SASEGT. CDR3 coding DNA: TGTGCCAGCAGTGAAGCGCGTAGTACCGGGGAGCTGTTTTTT. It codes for CASSEARSTGELFF.

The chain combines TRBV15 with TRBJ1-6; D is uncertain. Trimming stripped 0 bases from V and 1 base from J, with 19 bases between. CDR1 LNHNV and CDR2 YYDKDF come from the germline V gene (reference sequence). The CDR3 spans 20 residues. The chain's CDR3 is CATSRDPPHGESSYNSPLHF. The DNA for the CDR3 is TGTGCCACCAGCAGAGATCCCCCCCACGGTGAATCGTCCTATAATTCACCCCTCCACTTT.

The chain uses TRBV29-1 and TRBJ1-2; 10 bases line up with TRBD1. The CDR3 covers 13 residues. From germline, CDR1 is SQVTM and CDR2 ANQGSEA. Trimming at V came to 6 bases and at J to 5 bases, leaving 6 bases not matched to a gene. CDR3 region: CSVRQGAEYGYTF. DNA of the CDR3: TGCAGCGTCAGACAGGGGGCAGAATATGGCTACACCTTC. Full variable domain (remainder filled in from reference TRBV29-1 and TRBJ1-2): SAVISQKPSRDICQRGTSLTIQCQVDSQVTMMFWYRQQPGQSLTLIATANQGSEATYESGFVIDKFPISRPNLTFSTLTVSNMSPEDSSIYLCSVRQGAEYGYTFGSGTRLTVV.

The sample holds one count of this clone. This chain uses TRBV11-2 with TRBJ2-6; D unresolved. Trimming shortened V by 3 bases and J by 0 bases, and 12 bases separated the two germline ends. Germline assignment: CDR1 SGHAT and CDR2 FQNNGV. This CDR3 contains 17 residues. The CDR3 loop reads CASSFPAASSGANVLTF. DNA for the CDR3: TGTGCCAGCAGCTTTCCCGCTGCGAGCTCTGGGGCCAACGTCCTGACTTTC.

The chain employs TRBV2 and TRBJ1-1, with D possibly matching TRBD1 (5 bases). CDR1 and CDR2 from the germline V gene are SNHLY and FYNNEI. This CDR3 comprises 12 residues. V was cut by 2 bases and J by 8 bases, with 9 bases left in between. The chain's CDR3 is CASSEWGREAFF. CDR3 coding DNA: TGTGCCAGCAGTGAATGGGGCAGGGAAGCTTTCTTT.

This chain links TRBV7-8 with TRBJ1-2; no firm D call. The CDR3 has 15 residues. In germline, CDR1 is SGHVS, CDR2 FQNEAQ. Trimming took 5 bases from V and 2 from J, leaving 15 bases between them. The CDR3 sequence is CASSPEGPRNYGYTF. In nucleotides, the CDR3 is TGTGCCAGCAGCCCAGAGGGTCCGAGAAACTATGGCTACACCTTC.

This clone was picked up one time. CDR3 region: CASSPRGTGDHYGYTF. CDR3 nucleotide sequence: TGTGCCAGCAGTCCTCGGGGGACAGGGGATCACTATGGCTACACCTTC. V is TRBV25-1 and J is TRBJ1-2; 10 nucleotides align to TRBD1. This CDR3 spans 16 amino acids. Germline loops: CDR1 MGHDK, CDR2 SYGVNS. Trimming took 5 bases from V and 3 from J; bases not matched to a gene: 9.

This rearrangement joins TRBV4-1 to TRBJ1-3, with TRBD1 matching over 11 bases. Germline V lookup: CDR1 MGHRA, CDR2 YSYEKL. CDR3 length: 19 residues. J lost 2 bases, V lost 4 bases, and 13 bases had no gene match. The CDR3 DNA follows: TGCGCCAGCAGCCGACCCGGACAGGGGGCGTTGGAGGCTGGAAACACCATATATTTT. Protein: CASSRPGQGALEAGNTIYF.

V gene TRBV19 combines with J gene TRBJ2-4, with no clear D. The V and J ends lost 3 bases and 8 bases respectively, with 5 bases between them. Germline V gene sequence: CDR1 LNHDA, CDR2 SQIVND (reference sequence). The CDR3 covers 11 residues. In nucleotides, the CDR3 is TGTGCCAGTAGTATTCGGGACATTCAGTACTTC. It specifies CASSIRDIQYF. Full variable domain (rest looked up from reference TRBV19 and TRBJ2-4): DGGITQSPKYLFRKEGQNVTLSCEQNLNHDAMYWYRQDPGQGLRLIYYSQIVNDFQKGDIAEGYSVSREKKESFPLTVTSAQKNPTAFYLCASSIRDIQYFGAGTRLSVL.

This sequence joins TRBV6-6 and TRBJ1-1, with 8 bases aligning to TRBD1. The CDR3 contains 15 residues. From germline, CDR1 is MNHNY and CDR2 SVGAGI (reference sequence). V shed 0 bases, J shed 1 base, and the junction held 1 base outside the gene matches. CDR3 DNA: TGTGCCAGCAGTTACTCGACAGGGGAGAACACTGAAGCTTTCTTT. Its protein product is CASSYSTGENTEAFF.

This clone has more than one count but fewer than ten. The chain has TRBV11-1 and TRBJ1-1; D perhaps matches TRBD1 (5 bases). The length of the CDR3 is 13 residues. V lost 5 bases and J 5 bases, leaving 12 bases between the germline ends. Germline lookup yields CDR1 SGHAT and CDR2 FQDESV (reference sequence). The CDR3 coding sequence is TGTGCCAGCAGCCGCGGCTCAGGGACTGAAGCTTTCTTT. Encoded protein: CASSRGSGTEAFF.

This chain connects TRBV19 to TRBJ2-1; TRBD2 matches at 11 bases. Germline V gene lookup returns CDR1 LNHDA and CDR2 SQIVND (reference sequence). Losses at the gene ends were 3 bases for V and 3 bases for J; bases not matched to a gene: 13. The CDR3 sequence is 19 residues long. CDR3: CASSIGGVLAGGFYNEQFF. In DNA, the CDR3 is TGTGCCAGTAGTATTGGAGGAGTTTTAGCGGGGGGGTTCTACAATGAGCAGTTCTTC. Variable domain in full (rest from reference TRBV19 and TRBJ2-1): DGGITQSPKYLFRKEGQNVTLSCEQNLNHDAMYWYRQDPGQGLRLIYYSQIVNDFQKGDIAEGYSVSREKKESFPLTVTSAQKNPTAFYLCASSIGGVLAGGFYNEQFFGPGTRLTVL.

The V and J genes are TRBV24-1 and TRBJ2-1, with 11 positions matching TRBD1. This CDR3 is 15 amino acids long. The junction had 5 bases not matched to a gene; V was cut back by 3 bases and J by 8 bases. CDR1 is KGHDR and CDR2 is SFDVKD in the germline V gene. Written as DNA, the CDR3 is TGTGCCACCAGTGATGGACAGGGGGCTAACGATGAGCAGTTCTTC. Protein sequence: CATSDGQGANDEQFF.

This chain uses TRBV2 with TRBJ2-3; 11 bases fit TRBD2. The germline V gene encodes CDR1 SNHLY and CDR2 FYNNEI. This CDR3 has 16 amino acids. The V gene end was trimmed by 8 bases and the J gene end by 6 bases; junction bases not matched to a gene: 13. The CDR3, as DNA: TGTGCCAGCGAGTCGGTGGCTAGCGGGGGGATGGATACGCAGTATTTT. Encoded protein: CASESVASGGMDTQYF.

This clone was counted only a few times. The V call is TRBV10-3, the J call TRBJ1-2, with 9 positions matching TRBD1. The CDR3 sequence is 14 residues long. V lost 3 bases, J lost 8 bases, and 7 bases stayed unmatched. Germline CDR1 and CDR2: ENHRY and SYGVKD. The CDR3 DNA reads TGTGCCATCAGTGAAACAGGGGGCACGTTCGGCTACACCTTC. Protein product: CAISETGGTFGYTF.

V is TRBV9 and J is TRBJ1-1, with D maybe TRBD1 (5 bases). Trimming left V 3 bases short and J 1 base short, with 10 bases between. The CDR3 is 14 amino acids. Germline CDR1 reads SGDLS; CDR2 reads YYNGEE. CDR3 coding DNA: TGTGCCAGCAGCGCCTTGACAGCGAACACTGAAGCTTTCTTT. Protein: CASSALTANTEAFF.

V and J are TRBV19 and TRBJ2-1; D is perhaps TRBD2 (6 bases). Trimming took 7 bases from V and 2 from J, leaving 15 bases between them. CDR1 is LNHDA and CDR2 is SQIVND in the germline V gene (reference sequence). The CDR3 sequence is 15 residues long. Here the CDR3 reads CASKRSSGPYNEQFF. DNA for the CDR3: TGTGCCAGTAAACGGTCCAGCGGGCCCTACAATGAGCAGTTCTTC.

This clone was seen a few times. The CDR3 spells CASSYPDRGGAQYF. The CDR3 DNA reads as TGTGCCAGCAGTTACCCTGACAGGGGGGGGGCCCAGTACTTC. This chain joins TRBV6-6 and TRBJ2-5, with 9 positions matching TRBD1. V gave up 2 bases and J gave up 9 bases; unmatched junction bases: 7. The V gene's germline CDR1 is MNHNY and CDR2 SVGAGI (reference sequence). This CDR3 is 14 amino acids long.

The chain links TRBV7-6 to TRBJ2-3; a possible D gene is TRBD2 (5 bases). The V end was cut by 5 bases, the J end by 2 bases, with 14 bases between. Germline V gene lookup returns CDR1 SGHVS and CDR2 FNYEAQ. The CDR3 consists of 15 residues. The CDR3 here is CASSPMRTATDTQYF. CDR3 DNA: TGTGCCAGCAGCCCTATGCGGACTGCCACAGATACGCAGTATTTT.

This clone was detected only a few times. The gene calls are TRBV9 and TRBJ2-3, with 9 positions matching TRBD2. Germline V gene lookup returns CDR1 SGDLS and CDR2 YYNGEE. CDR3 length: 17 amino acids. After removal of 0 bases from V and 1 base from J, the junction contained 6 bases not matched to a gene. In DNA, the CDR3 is TGTGCCAGCAGCGTAGTCGGCGGGGGGGCCGGCACAGATACGCAGTATTTT. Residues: CASSVVGGGAGTDTQYF.

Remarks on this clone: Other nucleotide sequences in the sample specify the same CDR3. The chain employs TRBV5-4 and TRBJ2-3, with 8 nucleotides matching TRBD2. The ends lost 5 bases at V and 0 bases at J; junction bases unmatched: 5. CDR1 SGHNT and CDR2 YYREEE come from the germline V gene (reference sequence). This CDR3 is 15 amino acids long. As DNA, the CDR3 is TGTGCCAGCAGTCGGGGGGGTCCTAGCACAGATACGCAGTATTTT. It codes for CASSRGGPSTDTQYF.

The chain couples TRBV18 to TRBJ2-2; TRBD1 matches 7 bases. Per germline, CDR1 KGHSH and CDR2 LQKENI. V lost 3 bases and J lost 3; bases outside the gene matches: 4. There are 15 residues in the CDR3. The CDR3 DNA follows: TGTGCCAGCTCACCTCTCGACAGGGACACCGGGGAGCTGTTTTTT. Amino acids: CASSPLDRDTGELFF.